Listed below are T cell receptor beta chains from one sample, sequenced in a study of regulatory dendritic cells for organ transplantation. Produced via immunoSEQ multiplex PCR; TCRdb's table is partial and in-frame only. The top ten hold less than 2.5% of the sample, which has tens of thousands of clones, 75% to 80% seen once. The source material was memory CD4+ T cells from blood. The source is a human donor in good health. CDR3s leave out the opening cysteine and the closing phenylalanine or tryptophan.

j_call v_call cdr3_aa
TRBJ2-5 TRBV12-5 ASGLKETQY
TRBJ1-1 TRBV13 ASSLSRGGAF
TRBJ1-2 TRBV19 ASSPGPGGLYGYT
TRBJ2-4 TRBV6-5 ASSYSPGQIVQY
TRBJ2-5 TRBV27 ASTGVGETQY
TRBJ1-2 TRBV9 ASSVWAGGTRRGGYT
TRBJ2-3 TRBV9 ASSAREGHTDTQY
TRBJ2-5 TRBV4-2 ASSPDEGGTQY
TRBJ2-3 TRBV6-5 ASRTSGTRGDTQY
TRBJ2-2 TRBV7-2 ASSLGPAGGPINTGELF
TRBJ1-1 TRBV18 ASSPAGAGTEAF
TRBJ1-2 TRBV5-1 ASSLASTGGDYGYT
TRBJ1-1 TRBV19 ASSMAENYRGTEAF
TRBJ2-3 TRBV11-3 ASSLDGSSTDTQY
TRBJ2-7 TRBV28 ASSASGKREQY
TRBJ2-7 TRBV18 ASSPPQGEGPTYEQY
TRBJ2-6 TRBV11-2 ASSLVRARGANVLT
TRBJ2-1 TRBV15 ATSRDYAGAISYNEQF
TRBJ2-6 TRBV4-2 ASSQHLAGGSPGANVLT
TRBJ1-2 TRBV7-2 ASRRREGGGYT
TRBJ1-2 TRBV19 ASLAPGYYDYT
TRBJ1-1 TRBV7-9 ASSFRVLGTEAF
TRBJ1-3 TRBV7-2 ASSSNSGNTIY
TRBJ2-6 TRBV7-9 ASTRPAGANVLT
TRBJ2-7 TRBV29-1 SVAGAGPYEQY
TRBJ1-1 TRBV27 ASRPTGTVGTEAF
TRBJ2-7 TRBV20-1 SARATYEQY
TRBJ1-2 TRBV18 ASSQGGTGDHGYT